This TCR beta chain emerged from a study of T cells after yellow fever vaccination. Trimming removed 5 bases from V and 3 bases from J, with 14 bases in between. The CDR3 extends over 14 amino acids. This clonotype appeared many times. Template switching with 5'RACE generated the TCR cDNA and added a universal primer site and UMIs. TCRdb recomputed calls from the 5' RACE reads with MiXCR, one row per CDR3 protein. The sample holds roughly 150,000 distinct CDR3 sequences; around 7.2% are singletons and the top ten take approximately 2.4%. The chain joins TRBV12-3 or TRBV12-4 to TRBJ2-7, with D possibly being TRBD1 (6 bases). Sequences were derived from CD4+ T cells sorted from PBMCs, sampled about 5 days after the first yellow fever vaccination. The sequence was obtained from a man younger than 35 who received the YFV17D yellow fever vaccine. In DNA, the CDR3 is TGTGCCAGCAGTCCAAGGACAGACTACTACGAGCAGTACGTC. This encodes CASSPRTDYYEQYV.